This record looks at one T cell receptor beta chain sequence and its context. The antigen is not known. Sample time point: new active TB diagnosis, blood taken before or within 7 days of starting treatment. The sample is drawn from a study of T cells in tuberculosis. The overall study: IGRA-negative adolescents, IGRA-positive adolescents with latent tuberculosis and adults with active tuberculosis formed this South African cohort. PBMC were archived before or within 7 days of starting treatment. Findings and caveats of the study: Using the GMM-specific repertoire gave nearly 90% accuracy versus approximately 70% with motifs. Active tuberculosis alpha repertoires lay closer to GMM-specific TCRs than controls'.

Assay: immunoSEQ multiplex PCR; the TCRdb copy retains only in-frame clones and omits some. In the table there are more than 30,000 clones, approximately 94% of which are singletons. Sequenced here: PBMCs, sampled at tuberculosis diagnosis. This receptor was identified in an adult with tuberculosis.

The CDR3 sequence: CASSPRGLSNTGELFF. DNA of the CDR3: TGTGCCAGCAGTCCCAGGGGACTATCGAACACCGGGGAGCTGTTTTTT. The chain employs TRBV27 and TRBJ2-2, with D maybe TRBD2 (7 bases). V lost 5 bases and J lost 0, with 13 bases in between. Germline CDR1 and CDR2: MNHEY and SMNVEV (reference sequence). The CDR3 is 16 amino acids.